This T cell receptor (beta chain) was observed in a study of blood T cell repertoires in COVID-19. Background on the study: Sources were T cells, B-cell-depleted T cells, or PBMCs; the material itself was cDNA or gDNA.

The CDR3 sequence is 17 residues long. Germline V gives CDR1 SGHAT, CDR2 FQNNGV. Germline trimming cut 5 bases from V and 7 bases from J; bases unmatched to any gene: 17. Participants spanned ages roughly 18 to 95 years and resided in roughly 22 US areas. TCRdb's copy holds only in-frame clones and misses some; the assay was immunoSEQ multiplex PCR. The sample has approximately 300,000 clones; 75% to 90% are singletons. Source material: PBMCs or T cells enriched from blood (not recorded which). This sequence was found in a woman under 40 who had recovered from COVID-19. V and J are TRBV11-2 and TRBJ2-1; 7 nucleotides line up with TRBD1. The CDR3 region is CASSPTGSGHARNEQFF. CDR3 DNA: TGTGCCAGCAGCCCGACAGGGTCTGGTCACGCGAGAAATGAGCAGTTCTTC.